This passage covers 10 T cell receptor beta chains from one sample sequenced in a study of T cells in Graves' hyperthyroidism and ophthalmopathy. Amplification yielded TCR beta CDR3 regions, with RNA transcripts as the source. Carried out on the TCR CDR3, a first-round RT-PCR used the HTBI primer set. TCRdb reanalysed the multiplex PCR reads using MiXCR and keeps one entry per CDR3 protein. The table has under 250,000 distinct CDR3 sequences, 15% to 20% seen once; the top ten hold approximately 50%. Sample: blood. All receptors come from a man in his fifties or sixties with Graves' hyperthyroidism.

This clonotype appeared many times. This chain joins TRBV7-8 and TRBJ2-1; D is ambiguous. This CDR3 has 14 amino acids. Germline loops: CDR1 SGHVS, CDR2 FQNEAQ. With 2 bases removed from V and 4 bases from J, the gap between germline ends came to 9 bases. The CDR3: CASSLQYGYNEQFF. The CDR3 DNA is TGTGCCAGCAGCTTACAGTATGGGTACAATGAGCAGTTCTTC.

The chain couples TRBV20-1 to TRBJ2-7, with TRBD2 matching over 10 bases. Germline V gene sequence: CDR1 DFQATT, CDR2 SNEGSKA (reference sequence). This CDR3 contains 15 residues. With V trimmed by 2 bases and J by 2 bases, 6 bases remained unmatched. CDR3 coding DNA: TGCAGTGCTAGAAGTGAAGCGGGGGGGGCCTACGAGCAGTACTTC. Translating it yields CSARSEAGGAYEQYF.

This clonotype showed up many times. The CDR3 DNA reads as TGTGCCAGCAGTTTAACCAGGCATCAGCCCCAGCATTTT. Its protein product is CASSLTRHQPQHF. The chain links TRBV12-3 or TRBV12-4 to TRBJ1-5; no definite D call. This CDR3 has 13 amino acids. The V gene lost 2 bases and the J gene lost 5 bases, with 7 bases spanning the gap.

This clonotype was picked up many times. The chain carries TRBV9 and TRBJ1-2; D is uncertain. From germline, CDR1 is SGDLS and CDR2 YYNGEE. The CDR3 runs 14 residues. V lost 0 bases, J lost 0 bases, and 6 bases lay in between. This CDR3 reads CASSVDGTNYGYTF. The CDR3 DNA reads as TGTGCCAGCAGCGTAGACGGGACTAACTATGGCTACACCTTC. The full variable domain, its missing parts supplied by reference TRBV9 and TRBJ1-2, is DSGVTQTPKHLITATGQRVTLRCSPRSGDLSVYWYQQSLDQGLQFLIQYYNGEERAKGNILERFSAQQFPDLHSELNLSSLELGDSALYFCASSVDGTNYGYTFGSGTRLTVV.

The CDR3 region has the DNA TGTGCCAGCAGCGGTTCTAGAGGGACGGGTAATGAGCAGTTCTTC. It encodes CASSGSRGTGNEQFF. J is TRBJ2-1 and V is TRBV7-3; D is possibly TRBD1 or TRBD2 (5 bases each). The V gene's germline CDR1 is SGHTA and CDR2 FQGTGA. The V gene lost 5 bases and the J gene lost 7 bases, with 18 bases spanning the gap. The CDR3 spans 15 residues.

The chain joins TRBV27 to TRBJ2-5; D is unclear. Per germline, CDR1 MNHEY and CDR2 SMNVEV (reference sequence). V gave up 2 bases and J gave up 7 bases, with 5 bases separating them. There are 11 residues in the CDR3. CDR3 loop: CASSLMGTQYF. The CDR3 DNA is TGTGCCAGCAGTTTAATGGGGACCCAGTACTTC.

This clonotype was recorded a few times. The gene calls are TRBV4-1 and TRBJ2-3, with unresolved D. The V end lost 1 base, the J end lost 1 base, and 12 bases lay between the germline ends. Germline V CDR1 and CDR2: MGHRA, YSYEKL. The CDR3 is made up of 16 amino acids. The CDR3 protein is CASSQVQGIGTDTQYF. The CDR3 region has the DNA TGCGCCAGCAGCCAAGTTCAAGGGATTGGCACAGATACGCAGTATTTT.

This clonotype was found many times. CDR3 DNA: TGTGCCAGCAGCCCCGGACTAGCGGGAGGGCCCTGGAATGAGCAGTTCTTC. Its translation is CASSPGLAGGPWNEQFF. This chain joins TRBV7-2 and TRBJ2-1; 15 positions agree with TRBD2. Per the germline V gene, CDR1 is SGHTA and CDR2 is FQGNSA. The CDR3 totals 17 residues. V lost 5 bases to trimming and J lost 7 bases; unmatched junction nucleotides: 9.

V gene TRBV27 combines with J gene TRBJ2-1; 11 bases are shared with TRBD2. V trimming: 3 bases; J trimming: 7 bases; junction bases outside the gene matches: 5. Germline values: CDR1 MNHEY, CDR2 SMNVEV (reference sequence). The CDR3 is 15 amino acids. The CDR3 loop is CASSFYGTSGNEQFF. CDR3 sequence (DNA): TGTGCCAGCAGTTTTTATGGGACTAGCGGTAATGAGCAGTTCTTC.

The chain carries TRBV12-3 or TRBV12-4 and TRBJ2-1; 8 bases agree with TRBD2. CDR3 length equals 15 residues. The junction had 9 bases not matched to a gene; V was cut back by 6 bases and J by 5 bases. CDR3 in DNA: TGTGCCAGCAGGGCCCGGCGGGAGGTCAACAATGAGCAGTTCTTC. Encoded protein: CASRARREVNNEQFF.